A selection of T cell receptor beta chains follows, all from one sample in a study of blood T cell repertoires in COVID-19. Using immunoSEQ multiplex PCR, the repertoire was profiled, and TCRdb retains in-frame clones only, with some absent. The data hold about 210,000 clones, with about 76% observed a single time. The sequenced sample consisted of PBMCs or T cells enriched from blood (not recorded which). These receptors all come from a woman aged 45-65 years with acute COVID-19. CDR3s include the opening cysteine and the closing phenylalanine or tryptophan. A D gene is named only where the DNA matches it firmly. Clone size is stated in some rows and not others, as once, few, many or a class when expanded.

clone size: -; J gene: TRBJ2-3; V gene: TRBV24-1; D gene: -; CDR3 protein: CATSDLAASGGDTQYF; CDR3 DNA: TGTGCCACCAGTGATTTGGCAGCCTCAGGAGGAGATACGCAGTATTTT
clone size: -; J gene: TRBJ2-1; V gene: TRBV3-1/TRBV3-2; D gene: TRBD1; CDR3 protein: CASSREGGSYEQFF; CDR3 DNA: TGTGCCAGCAGCAGGGAAGGGGGCTCATATGAGCAGTTCTTC
clone size: once; J gene: TRBJ1-4; V gene: TRBV7-2; D gene: -; CDR3 protein: CASGPQKYSEKLFF; CDR3 DNA: TGTGCCAGCGGCCCCCAGAAGTATTCTGAAAAACTGTTTTTT
clone size: -; J gene: TRBJ1-1; V gene: TRBV14; D gene: -; CDR3 protein: CASSHRNAQAGTEAFF; CDR3 DNA: TGTGCCAGCAGCCACCGAAACGCCCAGGCGGGCACTGAAGCTTTCTTT
clone size: -; J gene: TRBJ2-1; V gene: TRBV12-3/TRBV12-4; D gene: TRBD1; CDR3 protein: CASSRDSPDEQFF; CDR3 DNA: TGTGCCAGCAGTCGGGACAGTCCCGATGAGCAGTTCTTC
clone size: -; J gene: TRBJ2-7; V gene: TRBV5-4; D gene: TRBD1; CDR3 protein: CASSLDWTGSYEQYF; CDR3 DNA: TGTGCCAGCAGCTTAGATTGGACAGGGTCCTACGAGCAGTACTTC
clone size: -; J gene: TRBJ2-1; V gene: TRBV19; D gene: TRBD2; CDR3 protein: CASSVSGGMWDEQFF; CDR3 DNA: TGTGCCAGTAGTGTGAGCGGGGGGATGTGGGATGAGCAGTTCTTC
clone size: -; J gene: TRBJ1-6; V gene: TRBV30; D gene: -; CDR3 protein: CAWSVSGSSYNSPLHF; CDR3 DNA: TGTGCCTGGAGTGTTAGCGGGAGCTCCTATAATTCACCCCTCCACTTT
clone size: -; J gene: TRBJ2-3; V gene: TRBV18; D gene: TRBD2; CDR3 protein: CASSLRTSGGITTSTDTQYF; CDR3 DNA: TGTGCCAGCTCCCTCCGGACTAGCGGGGGTATTACGACTAGCACAGATACGCAGTATTTT
clone size: -; J gene: TRBJ2-3; V gene: TRBV18; D gene: -; CDR3 protein: CASSPPSVDTQYF; CDR3 DNA: TGTGCCAGCTCACCACCGTCGGTAGATACGCAGTATTTT
clone size: -; J gene: TRBJ2-2; V gene: TRBV24-1; D gene: TRBD1; CDR3 protein: CATSDPGQGAGTGELFF; CDR3 DNA: TGTGCCACCAGTGATCCCGGACAGGGGGCGGGGACCGGGGAGCTGTTTTTT
clone size: -; J gene: TRBJ2-7; V gene: TRBV3-1/TRBV3-2; D gene: TRBD2; CDR3 protein: CASSSRLAGDPYEQYF; CDR3 DNA: TGTGCCAGCAGTTCAAGACTAGCGGGAGATCCCTACGAGCAGTACTTC
clone size: -; J gene: TRBJ1-2; V gene: TRBV19; D gene: TRBD1; CDR3 protein: CASRQGRNYGSTF; CDR3 DNA: TGTGCCAGTAGACAGGGGAGAAACTATGGCTCCACCTTC
clone size: -; J gene: TRBJ1-1; V gene: TRBV5-1; D gene: -; CDR3 protein: CASSSRGSDTEAFF; CDR3 DNA: TGCGCCAGCAGCTCCAGGGGATCTGACACTGAAGCTTTCTTT
clone size: few; J gene: TRBJ1-5; V gene: TRBV28; D gene: -; CDR3 protein: CASSVRGESLSPQHF; CDR3 DNA: TGTGCCAGCAGCGTAAGGGGCGAGAGCCTATCGCCCCAGCATTTT
clone size: once; J gene: TRBJ1-2; V gene: TRBV7-2; D gene: -; CDR3 protein: CASSLAQNYGYTF; CDR3 DNA: TGTGCCAGCAGCTTAGCACAAAACTATGGCTACACCTTC
clone size: -; J gene: TRBJ1-1; V gene: TRBV3-1/TRBV3-2; D gene: -; CDR3 protein: CASSQRLVENTEAFF; CDR3 DNA: TGTGCCAGCAGCCAACGATTGGTAGAGAACACTGAAGCTTTCTTT
clone size: -; J gene: TRBJ2-1; V gene: TRBV25-1; D gene: TRBD2; CDR3 protein: CASSDPGGPDEQFF; CDR3 DNA: TGTGCCAGCAGTGACCCGGGAGGGCCGGATGAGCAGTTCTTC
clone size: -; J gene: TRBJ1-6; V gene: TRBV19; D gene: TRBD1; CDR3 protein: CASSGTGTSPLHF; CDR3 DNA: TGTGCCAGTTCCGGGACAGGGACATCACCCCTCCACTTT
clone size: few; J gene: TRBJ2-7; V gene: TRBV5-1; D gene: -; CDR3 protein: CASSLAPGSQYEQYF; CDR3 DNA: TGCGCCAGCAGCTTGGCACCCGGGAGTCAGTACGAGCAGTACTTC
clone size: -; J gene: TRBJ1-5; V gene: TRBV19; D gene: -; CDR3 protein: CASRWDSSNQPQHF; CDR3 DNA: TGTGCCAGTAGGTGGGACTCTAGCAATCAGCCCCAGCATTTT
clone size: -; J gene: TRBJ1-2; V gene: TRBV24-1; D gene: -; CDR3 protein: CATSDLWQNYGYTF; CDR3 DNA: TGTGCCACCAGTGATTTGTGGCAGAACTATGGCTACACCTTC
clone size: -; J gene: TRBJ2-2; V gene: TRBV5-1; D gene: -; CDR3 protein: CASSLGGSNGELFF; CDR3 DNA: TGCGCCAGCAGCTTGGGAGGGTCGAACGGGGAGCTGTTTTTT
clone size: -; J gene: TRBJ2-7; V gene: TRBV18; D gene: TRBD1; CDR3 protein: CASSLVSRDRAEQYF; CDR3 DNA: TGTGCCAGCTCACTTGTATCTCGGGACAGGGCCGAGCAGTACTTC
clone size: -; J gene: TRBJ1-5; V gene: TRBV4-1; D gene: -; CDR3 protein: CASSQDRVYQPQHF; CDR3 DNA: TGCGCCAGCAGCCAAGACAGGGTCTATCAGCCCCAGCATTTT
clone size: -; J gene: TRBJ2-2; V gene: TRBV19; D gene: -; CDR3 protein: CASRTVGNTGELFF; CDR3 DNA: TGTGCCAGTAGGACTGTTGGCAACACCGGGGAGCTGTTTTTT
clone size: -; J gene: TRBJ2-3; V gene: TRBV18; D gene: TRBD2; CDR3 protein: CASSPTTSGTDTQYF; CDR3 DNA: TGTGCCAGCTCACCTACCACTAGCGGCACAGATACGCAGTATTTT
clone size: -; J gene: TRBJ2-7; V gene: TRBV28; D gene: -; CDR3 protein: CASSQTGGQGRNEQYF; CDR3 DNA: TGTGCCAGCAGCCAAACAGGAGGGCAGGGTAGGAACGAGCAGTACTTC
clone size: -; J gene: TRBJ1-1; V gene: TRBV18; D gene: TRBD1; CDR3 protein: CASSPAGQGIGLRTEAFF; CDR3 DNA: TGTGCCAGCTCACCAGCGGGACAGGGGATCGGATTGCGTACTGAAGCTTTCTTT
clone size: -; J gene: TRBJ2-7; V gene: TRBV5-1; D gene: -; CDR3 protein: CASSLDTRQYF; CDR3 DNA: TGCGCCAGCAGCTTGGACACAAGGCAGTACTTC
clone size: -; J gene: TRBJ1-2; V gene: TRBV14; D gene: -; CDR3 protein: CASSQGAGGLNYGYTF; CDR3 DNA: TGTGCCAGCAGCCAAGGGGCGGGGGGCCTTAACTATGGCTACACCTTC
clone size: -; J gene: TRBJ2-7; V gene: TRBV5-1; D gene: TRBD2; CDR3 protein: CASRLGTTLRDYEQYF; CDR3 DNA: TGCGCCAGCAGACTCGGGACTACCTTGAGGGACTACGAGCAGTACTTC
clone size: -; J gene: TRBJ2-1; V gene: TRBV11-3; D gene: -; CDR3 protein: CASSLDLLGLSYNEQFF; CDR3 DNA: TGTGCCAGCAGCTTAGATCTGTTGGGCTTGTCCTACAATGAGCAGTTCTTC
clone size: few; J gene: TRBJ1-1; V gene: TRBV18; D gene: TRBD1; CDR3 protein: CASSRLDRAYGFF; CDR3 DNA: TGTGCCAGCTCACGCCTGGACAGGGCGTACGGTTTCTTT
clone size: -; J gene: TRBJ1-6; V gene: TRBV7-2; D gene: -; CDR3 protein: CASSLQVNSPLHF; CDR3 DNA: TGTGCCAGCAGCTTACAGGTTAATTCACCCCTCCACTTT
clone size: -; J gene: TRBJ1-4; V gene: TRBV9; D gene: -; CDR3 protein: CASIQGQVEKLFF; CDR3 DNA: TGTGCCAGCATTCAGGGGCAGGTTGAAAAACTGTTTTTT
clone size: -; J gene: TRBJ2-7; V gene: TRBV20-1; D gene: -; CDR3 protein: CSASFRGVYEQYF; CDR3 DNA: TGCAGTGCTAGTTTCAGGGGGGTCTACGAGCAGTACTTC
clone size: -; J gene: TRBJ1-2; V gene: TRBV24-1; D gene: -; CDR3 protein: CATSDQQGYGYTF; CDR3 DNA: TGTGCCACCAGTGATCAGCAGGGTTATGGCTACACCTTC
clone size: -; J gene: TRBJ2-7; V gene: TRBV25-1; D gene: -; CDR3 protein: CASSLQANYEQYF; CDR3 DNA: TGTGCCAGCAGCCTCCAGGCCAACTACGAGCAGTACTTC
clone size: once; J gene: TRBJ1-4; V gene: TRBV5-4; D gene: -; CDR3 protein: CASSSRGTNEKLFF; CDR3 DNA: TGTGCCAGCAGCTCCAGGGGTACTAATGAAAAACTGTTTTTT
clone size: -; J gene: TRBJ2-2; V gene: TRBV5-1; D gene: TRBD1; CDR3 protein: CASSLAGTGVAGELFF; CDR3 DNA: TGCGCCAGCAGCTTGGCCGGGACAGGGGTCGCCGGGGAGCTGTTTTTT
clone size: few; J gene: TRBJ2-7; V gene: TRBV6-2/TRBV6-3; D gene: TRBD2; CDR3 protein: CASSSGLADTYEQYF; CDR3 DNA: TGTGCCAGCAGTTCGGGACTAGCAGACACCTACGAGCAGTACTTC
clone size: -; J gene: TRBJ1-2; V gene: TRBV28; D gene: TRBD1; CDR3 protein: CASSLGQGRYTF; CDR3 DNA: TGTGCCAGCAGCCTAGGACAGGGAAGGTACACCTTC
clone size: -; J gene: TRBJ2-7; V gene: TRBV27; D gene: TRBD2; CDR3 protein: CASSPQSAGGYEQYF; CDR3 DNA: TGTGCCAGCAGTCCTCAATCCGCGGGAGGGTACGAGCAGTACTTC
clone size: -; J gene: TRBJ2-7; V gene: TRBV29-1; D gene: -; CDR3 protein: CSVELGGGGQYF; CDR3 DNA: TGCAGCGTCGAGTTGGGAGGGGGAGGGCAGTACTTC
clone size: -; J gene: TRBJ2-7; V gene: TRBV7-9; D gene: TRBD1; CDR3 protein: CASSLAGQGLYEQYF; CDR3 DNA: TGTGCCAGCAGCTTAGCGGGACAGGGGCTCTACGAGCAGTACTTC
clone size: -; J gene: TRBJ2-1; V gene: TRBV30; D gene: -; CDR3 protein: CAWGGAGEQFF; CDR3 DNA: TGTGCCTGGGGGGGCGCCGGTGAGCAGTTCTTC
clone size: -; J gene: TRBJ1-2; V gene: TRBV28; D gene: -; CDR3 protein: CATTGNSGYTF; CDR3 DNA: TGTGCCACAACAGGGAATTCGGGCTACACCTTC
clone size: -; J gene: TRBJ2-7; V gene: TRBV5-1; D gene: TRBD1; CDR3 protein: CASSWTGVLDEQYF; CDR3 DNA: TGCGCCAGCAGCTGGACAGGGGTTCTCGACGAGCAGTACTTC
clone size: -; J gene: TRBJ2-5; V gene: TRBV18; D gene: -; CDR3 protein: CASSPGEGVMETQYF; CDR3 DNA: TGTGCCAGCTCACCCGGGGAGGGGGTGATGGAGACCCAGTACTTC
clone size: -; J gene: TRBJ2-5; V gene: TRBV6-2/TRBV6-3; D gene: -; CDR3 protein: CASSYGGAEKTQYF; CDR3 DNA: TGTGCCAGCAGTTACGGTGGGGCTGAGAAGACCCAGTACTTC
clone size: -; J gene: TRBJ2-3; V gene: TRBV6-2/TRBV6-3; D gene: TRBD2; CDR3 protein: CASSFISGLSTDTQYF; CDR3 DNA: TGTGCCAGCAGTTTCATTAGCGGGCTCAGCACAGATACGCAGTATTTT
clone size: -; J gene: TRBJ1-3; V gene: TRBV27; D gene: TRBD1; CDR3 protein: CASSFSGTGERFRSYTIYF; CDR3 DNA: TGTGCCAGCAGTTTTTCGGGGACAGGGGAGAGATTTAGGAGTTACACCATATATTTT
clone size: many; J gene: TRBJ1-2; V gene: TRBV18; D gene: -; CDR3 protein: CASSPPAQGYGYTF; CDR3 DNA: TGTGCCAGCTCACCACCCGCTCAGGGCTATGGCTACACCTTC
clone size: -; J gene: TRBJ2-3; V gene: TRBV12-3/TRBV12-4; D gene: TRBD2; CDR3 protein: CASGRDPDTQYF; CDR3 DNA: TGTGCCAGCGGGAGGGACCCAGATACGCAGTATTTT
clone size: -; J gene: TRBJ2-1; V gene: TRBV28; D gene: TRBD1; CDR3 protein: CASRSGQGGEQFF; CDR3 DNA: TGTGCCAGCCGTTCCGGACAGGGCGGTGAGCAGTTCTTC
clone size: few; J gene: TRBJ1-4; V gene: TRBV5-5; D gene: -; CDR3 protein: CASSWVDSNEKLFF; CDR3 DNA: TGTGCCAGCAGCTGGGTGGACAGTAATGAAAAACTGTTTTTT
clone size: -; J gene: TRBJ2-7; V gene: TRBV27; D gene: TRBD2; CDR3 protein: CASSSSTSGGSSYEQYF; CDR3 DNA: TGTGCCAGCAGTTCCTCGACTAGCGGAGGGAGCTCCTACGAGCAGTACTTC
clone size: -; J gene: TRBJ2-7; V gene: TRBV11-3; D gene: TRBD1; CDR3 protein: CASSKDRGEQYF; CDR3 DNA: TGTGCCAGCAGCAAAGACAGGGGGGAGCAGTACTTC
clone size: -; J gene: TRBJ1-6; V gene: TRBV6-5; D gene: -; CDR3 protein: CASSYSTTWINSPLHF; CDR3 DNA: TGTGCCAGCAGTTACTCGACGACATGGATAAATTCACCCCTCCACTTT